Below are 19 T cell receptor beta chains sequenced from a single sample in a study of T cell responses to AZD1222 COVID-19 vaccine. Using immunoSEQ multiplex PCR, the repertoire was profiled, and TCRdb retains in-frame clones only, with some absent. The table records approximately 74,000 clones, roughly 90% of them present only once. The sequences come from peripheral blood, collected on day 0 of AZD1222 vaccination. These receptors were obtained from an adult in good health.

The genes are TRBV5-5 and TRBJ1-3; D gene ambiguous. CDR3 size: 13 residues. Germline loops: CDR1 SGHKS, CDR2 YYEKEE (reference sequence). The ends were cut back, 7 bases at V and 0 bases at J, with 8 bases in the middle. The CDR3 DNA reads TGTGCCAGCTACTCTACCTCTGGAAACACCATATATTTT. Translation: CASYSTSGNTIYF.

DNA for the CDR3: TGTGCCACCAGCAGAGATCGGACCAGCACAGATACGCAGTATTTT. It codes for CATSRDRTSTDTQYF. The chain is built from TRBV15 and TRBJ2-3; D is uncertain. In germline, CDR1 is LNHNV, CDR2 YYDKDF (reference sequence). The CDR3 has 15 amino acids. Trimming took off 0 bases at V and 0 bases at J, with 7 bases between the two ends.

In DNA form, the CDR3 reads TGTGCCTGGAGTTCTCTCCGGACTAGTCGCTACGAGCAGTACTTC. This translates into CAWSSLRTSRYEQYF. The V call is TRBV30, the J call TRBJ2-7; TRBD2 agrees at 7 bases. J lost 3 bases, V lost 2 bases, and 10 bases had no gene match. There are 15 residues in the CDR3. Germline V CDR1 and CDR2: GTSNPN, SVGIG (reference sequence). Full variable domain (rest looked up from reference TRBV30 and TRBJ2-7): SQTIHQWPATLVQPVGSPLSLECTVEGTSNPNLYWYRQAAGRGLQLLFYSVGIGQISSEVPQNLSASRPQDRQFILSSKKLLLSDSGFYLCAWSSLRTSRYEQYFGPGTRLTVT.

This chain links TRBV5-4 with TRBJ1-5; D is unresolved. Per germline, CDR1 SGHNT and CDR2 YYREEE (reference sequence). This CDR3 has 15 residues. V was cut by 0 bases and J by 5 bases, with 12 bases left in between. The CDR3 DNA follows: TGTGCCAGCAGCTTGGGGCCTAACGGGGATCAGCCCCAGCATTTT. Amino acids: CASSLGPNGDQPQHF.

J is TRBJ2-1 and V is TRBV9; D possibly corresponds to TRBD2 (5 bases). Trimming removed 3 bases at V and 0 bases at J, with 19 bases between. This CDR3 region has 18 residues. From germline, CDR1 is SGDLS and CDR2 YYNGEE. CDR3 in amino acids: CASSAGRGLPSSYNEQFF. CDR3 in DNA: TGTGCCAGCAGCGCAGGACGAGGACTCCCGAGCTCCTACAATGAGCAGTTCTTC.

The chain links TRBV28 to TRBJ2-1, with TRBD2 matching 11 bases. J gave up 5 bases and V 5 bases, and 2 bases lay outside the gene matches. CDR1 and CDR2 (germline): MDHEN, SYDVKM. The CDR3 loop spans 14 amino acids. The CDR3 sequence: CASSPLAGDNEQFF. The DNA for the CDR3 is TGTGCCAGCAGTCCACTAGCGGGAGACAATGAGCAGTTCTTC.

V and J are TRBV5-4 and TRBJ2-7; D is possibly TRBD2 (6 bases). V was shortened by 4 bases and J by 6 bases, with 20 bases between the two germline ends. In germline, CDR1 is SGHNT, CDR2 YYREEE (reference sequence). The CDR3 has 15 amino acids. This chain's CDR3 is CASSLPGLHLREQYF. The CDR3 DNA sequence: TGTGCCAGCAGCCTTCCGGGACTCCATCTACGCGAGCAGTACTTC.

The rearrangement links TRBV27 to TRBJ2-3; no clear D. Germline values: CDR1 MNHEY, CDR2 SMNVEV (reference sequence). Trimming shortened V by 7 bases and J by 0 bases, and 8 bases separated the two germline ends. The CDR3 sequence is 13 residues long. The CDR3 DNA is TGTGCCAGCATCCAGAGGAGCACAGATACGCAGTATTTT. Its translation: CASIQRSTDTQYF.

The genes are TRBV2 and TRBJ2-3; no clear D gene. The CDR3 covers 13 residues. Per the germline V gene, CDR1 is SNHLY and CDR2 is FYNNEI. The V gene lost 6 bases and the J gene lost 1 base, with 8 bases spanning the gap. DNA for the CDR3: TGTGCCAGCAGGGGGTTTGGCACAGATACGCAGTATTTT. This codes for CASRGFGTDTQYF.

This clone was recorded a few times. The V and J genes are TRBV18 and TRBJ1-4, with unresolved D. Trimming stripped 2 bases from V and 4 bases from J, with 8 bases between. Germline CDR1 reads KGHSH; CDR2 reads LQKENI. This CDR3 contains 14 residues. In DNA form, the CDR3 reads TGTGCCAGCTCACCAAGGACGGGTAATGAAAAACTGTTTTTT. This encodes CASSPRTGNEKLFF.

J is TRBJ1-3 and V is TRBV5-6, with 10 bases identical to TRBD1. Germline CDR1 is SGHDT and CDR2 is YYEEEE. This CDR3 spans 18 amino acids. After removal of 3 bases from V and 4 bases from J, the junction contained 13 bases not matched to a gene. The CDR3 sequence: CASSSSGTGDWVGNTIYF. The CDR3 coding sequence is TGTGCCAGCAGCTCCTCCGGGACAGGGGACTGGGTCGGAAACACCATATATTTT. The variable domain in full, completed from reference TRBV5-6 and TRBJ1-3, reads DAGVTQSPTHLIKTRGQQVTLRCSPKSGHDTVSWYQQALGQGPQFIFQYYEEEERQRGNFPDRFSGHQFPNYSSELNVNALLLGDSALYLCASSSSGTGDWVGNTIYFGEGSWLTVV.

This clone was observed a single time. This chain connects TRBV6-2 or TRBV6-3 to TRBJ2-1, with TRBD2 identical over 9 bases. V was clipped by 0 bases and J by 6 bases; unmatched bases: 6. The length of the CDR3 is 16 residues. The V gene's germline CDR1 is MNHEY and CDR2 SVGEGT. CDR3 bases: TGTGCCAGCAGTTACTCGATCCGACTAGCGGCCAATGAGCAGTTCTTC. This encodes CASSYSIRLAANEQFF.

The chain is built from TRBV7-3 and TRBJ2-1, with 10 bases aligning to TRBD2. Trimming cost V 0 bases and J 3 bases; bases outside gene matches: 5. CDR1 is SGHTA and CDR2 is FQGTGA in the germline V gene. This CDR3 comprises 17 residues. CDR3 DNA: TGTGCCAGCAGCTTAACCTTAGCGGGAGGCGTCTACAATGAGCAGTTCTTC. Amino acid sequence: CASSLTLAGGVYNEQFF.

A remark on this clone: In the same sample, other DNA sequences code for this CDR3. The genes are TRBV7-2 and TRBJ1-4; TRBD1 is a possible D gene (5 bases). Trimming removed 1 base at V and 8 bases at J, with 11 bases between. This CDR3 region has 14 residues. Germline CDR1 reads SGHTA; CDR2 reads FQGNSA. The CDR3 region is CASSLGQGGEKLFF. The CDR3 bases are TGTGCCAGCAGCTTAGGGCAGGGAGGAGAAAAACTGTTTTTT.

The J gene is TRBJ1-2, the V gene TRBV6-4; 7 bases align to TRBD1. The CDR3 sequence is 14 residues long. CDR1 and CDR2 from the germline V gene are MRHNA and SNTAGT. The J segment lost 4 bases and the V segment lost 6 bases, leaving 8 bases of the junction unmatched. Here the CDR3 DNA reads TGTGCCAGCAGCCGAGAAACAGGGGTCTATGGCTACACCTTC. Translating it yields CASSRETGVYGYTF.

The chain combines TRBV7-2 with TRBJ2-5; weak D call: TRBD2 (5 bases). The CDR3 extends over 13 amino acids. Trimming shortened V by 5 bases and J by 2 bases, and 9 bases separated the two germline ends. CDR1 and CDR2 from the germline V gene are SGHTA and FQGNSA. The CDR3 DNA sequence: TGTGCCAGCAGCCCCGGGATGCAAGAGACCCAGTACTTC. Encoded protein: CASSPGMQETQYF.

The V gene is TRBV27, the J gene TRBJ1-4; D gene uncertain. Trimming left V 6 bases short and J 0 bases short, with 8 bases between. This CDR3 region has 14 residues. Germline V gene sequence: CDR1 MNHEY, CDR2 SMNVEV (reference sequence). CDR3 sequence: CASRPTPTNEKLFF. The CDR3 bases are TGTGCCAGCAGGCCGACGCCAACTAATGAAAAACTGTTTTTT.

This clone was counted a few times. The rearrangement links TRBV6-2 or TRBV6-3 to TRBJ1-5, with 8 bases that match TRBD1. V dropped 6 bases and J dropped 4; count of bases not matched to a gene: 11. Per germline, CDR1 MNHEY and CDR2 SVGEGT. The CDR3 is 16 amino acids. CDR3 nucleotides: TGTGCCAGCAGCCCAGGACAGGGACCTGCTAATCAGCCCCAGCATTTT. Its translation is CASSPGQGPANQPQHF.

J is TRBJ1-5 and V is TRBV27, with D unresolved. The CDR3 totals 15 residues. V was pared by 5 bases and J by 4 bases, with 15 bases between. Germline V gene sequence: CDR1 MNHEY, CDR2 SMNVEV (reference sequence). The chain's CDR3 is CASSPAGPYNQPQHF. DNA of the CDR3: TGTGCCAGCAGTCCCGCCGGACCCTATAATCAGCCCCAGCATTTT.